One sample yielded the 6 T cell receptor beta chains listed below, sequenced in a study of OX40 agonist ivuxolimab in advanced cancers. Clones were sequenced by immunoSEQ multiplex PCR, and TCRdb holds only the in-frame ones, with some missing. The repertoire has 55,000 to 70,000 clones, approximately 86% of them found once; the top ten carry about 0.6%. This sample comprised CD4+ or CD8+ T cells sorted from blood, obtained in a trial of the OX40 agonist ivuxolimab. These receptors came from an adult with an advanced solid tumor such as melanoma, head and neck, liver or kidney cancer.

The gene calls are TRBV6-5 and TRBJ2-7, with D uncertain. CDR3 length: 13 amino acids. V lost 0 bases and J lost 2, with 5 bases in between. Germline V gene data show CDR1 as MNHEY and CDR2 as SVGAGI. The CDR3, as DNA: TGTGCCAGCAGTTACTCTCTACCCTACGAGCAGTACTTC. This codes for CASSYSLPYEQYF.

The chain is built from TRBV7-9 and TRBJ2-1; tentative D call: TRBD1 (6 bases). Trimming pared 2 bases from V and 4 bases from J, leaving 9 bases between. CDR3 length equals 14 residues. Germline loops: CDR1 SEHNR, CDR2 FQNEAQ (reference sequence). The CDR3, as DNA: TGTGCCAGCAGCTTAAGCGGACAGTACAATGAGCAGTTCTTC. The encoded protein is CASSLSGQYNEQFF.

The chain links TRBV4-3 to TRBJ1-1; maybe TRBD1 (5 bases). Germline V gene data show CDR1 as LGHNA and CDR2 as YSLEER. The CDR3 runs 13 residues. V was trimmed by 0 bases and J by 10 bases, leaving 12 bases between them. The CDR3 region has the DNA TGCGCCAGCAGCCAAGAGGGCCTCGGGGCAGCTTTCTTT. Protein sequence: CASSQEGLGAAFF.

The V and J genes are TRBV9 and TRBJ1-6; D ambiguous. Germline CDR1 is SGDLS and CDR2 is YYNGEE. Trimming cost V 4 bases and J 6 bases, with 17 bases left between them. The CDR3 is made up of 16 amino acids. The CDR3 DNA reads TGTGCCAGCAGCCCCAATCCCCCGGGAACTAATTCACCCCTCCACTTT. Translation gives CASSPNPPGTNSPLHF. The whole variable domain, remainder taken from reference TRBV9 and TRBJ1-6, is DSGVTQTPKHLITATGQRVTLRCSPRSGDLSVYWYQQSLDQGLQFLIQYYNGEERAKGNILERFSAQQFPDLHSELNLSSLELGDSALYFCASSPNPPGTNSPLHFGNGTRLTVT.

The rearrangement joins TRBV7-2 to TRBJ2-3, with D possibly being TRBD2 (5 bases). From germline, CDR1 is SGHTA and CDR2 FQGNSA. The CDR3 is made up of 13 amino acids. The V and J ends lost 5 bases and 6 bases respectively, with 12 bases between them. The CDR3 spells CASSPSGWDTQYF. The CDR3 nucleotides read TGTGCCAGCAGCCCCTCGGGGTGGGATACGCAGTATTTT.

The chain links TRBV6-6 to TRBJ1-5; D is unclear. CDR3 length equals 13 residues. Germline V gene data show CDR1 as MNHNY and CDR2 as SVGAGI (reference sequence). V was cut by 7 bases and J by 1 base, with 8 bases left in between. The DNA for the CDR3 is TGTGCCAGCACATTGCAGAGCAATCAGCCCCAGCATTTT. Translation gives CASTLQSNQPQHF.